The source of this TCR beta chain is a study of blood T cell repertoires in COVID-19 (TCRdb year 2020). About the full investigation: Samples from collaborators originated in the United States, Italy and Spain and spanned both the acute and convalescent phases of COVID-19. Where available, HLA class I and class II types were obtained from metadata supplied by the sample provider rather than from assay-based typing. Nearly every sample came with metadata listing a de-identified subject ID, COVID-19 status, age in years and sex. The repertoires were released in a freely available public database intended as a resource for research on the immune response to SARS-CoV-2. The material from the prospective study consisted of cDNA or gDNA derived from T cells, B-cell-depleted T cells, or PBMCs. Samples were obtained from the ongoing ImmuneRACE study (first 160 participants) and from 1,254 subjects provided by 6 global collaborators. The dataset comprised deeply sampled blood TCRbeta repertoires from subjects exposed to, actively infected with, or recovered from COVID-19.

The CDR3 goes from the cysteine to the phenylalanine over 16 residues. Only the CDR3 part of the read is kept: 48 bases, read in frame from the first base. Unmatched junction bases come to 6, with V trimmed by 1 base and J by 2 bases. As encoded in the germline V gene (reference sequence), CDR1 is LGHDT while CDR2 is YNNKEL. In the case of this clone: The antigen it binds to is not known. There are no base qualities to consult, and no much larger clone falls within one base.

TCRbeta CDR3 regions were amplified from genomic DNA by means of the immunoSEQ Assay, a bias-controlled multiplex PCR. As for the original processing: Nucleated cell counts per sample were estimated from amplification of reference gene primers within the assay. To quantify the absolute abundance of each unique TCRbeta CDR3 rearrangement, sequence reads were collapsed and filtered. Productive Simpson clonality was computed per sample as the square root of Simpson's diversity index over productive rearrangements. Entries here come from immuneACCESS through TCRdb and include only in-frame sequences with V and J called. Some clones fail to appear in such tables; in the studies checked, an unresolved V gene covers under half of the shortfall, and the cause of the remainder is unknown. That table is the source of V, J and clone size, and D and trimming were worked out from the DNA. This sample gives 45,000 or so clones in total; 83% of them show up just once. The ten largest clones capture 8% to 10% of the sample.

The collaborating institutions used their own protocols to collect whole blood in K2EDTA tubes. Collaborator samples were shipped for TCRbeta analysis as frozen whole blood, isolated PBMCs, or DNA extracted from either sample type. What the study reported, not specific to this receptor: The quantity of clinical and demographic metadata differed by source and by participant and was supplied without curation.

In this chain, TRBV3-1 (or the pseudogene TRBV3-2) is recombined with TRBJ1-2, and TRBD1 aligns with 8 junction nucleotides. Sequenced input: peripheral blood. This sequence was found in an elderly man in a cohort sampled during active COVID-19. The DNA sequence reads TGTGCCAGCAGCCAAGGTTCAGGGGGCGCGAACTATGGCTACACCTTC. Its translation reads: CASSQGSGGANYGYTF.